This T cell receptor beta chain was recovered during a study of blood T cell repertoires in COVID-19. Study-level information: The United States, Italy and Spain provided the acute and convalescent COVID-19 samples.

Trimming left V 0 bases short and J 1 base short, with 11 bases between. CDR1 and CDR2 from the germline V gene are SGDLS and YYNGEE. CDR3 length: 17 amino acids. Participants, 18 to 89 years old, spanned more than 20 US areas. Cohorts were determined from participant-reported clinical history. Libraries were prepared by immunoSEQ multiplex PCR; TCRdb keeps only in-frame clonotypes and omits some of them. The sample lists approximately 450,000 clones; 87% were seen once. The sequence derives from a woman younger than 35 with acute COVID-19. This rearrangement joins TRBV9 to TRBJ1-6; D possibly corresponds to TRBD1 (5 bases). Sequenced input: PBMCs or T cells enriched from blood (not recorded which). The CDR3 is CASSVDGGGSYNSPLHF. The CDR3 DNA reads TGTGCCAGCAGCGTAGATGGGGGAGGTTCCTATAATTCACCCCTCCACTTT.